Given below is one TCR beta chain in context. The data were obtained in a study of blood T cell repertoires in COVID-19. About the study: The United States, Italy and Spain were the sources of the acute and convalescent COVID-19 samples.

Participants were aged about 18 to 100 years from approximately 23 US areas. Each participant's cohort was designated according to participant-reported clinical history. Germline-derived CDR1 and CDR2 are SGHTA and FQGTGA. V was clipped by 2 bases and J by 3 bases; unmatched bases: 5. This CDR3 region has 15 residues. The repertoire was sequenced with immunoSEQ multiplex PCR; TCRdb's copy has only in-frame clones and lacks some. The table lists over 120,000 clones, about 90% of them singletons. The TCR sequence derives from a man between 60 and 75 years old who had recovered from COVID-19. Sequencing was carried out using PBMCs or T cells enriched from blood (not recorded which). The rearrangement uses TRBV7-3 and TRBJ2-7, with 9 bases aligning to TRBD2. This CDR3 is CASSLGASGIYEQYF. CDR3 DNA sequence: TGTGCCAGCAGCTTAGGGGCTAGCGGGATCTACGAGCAGTACTTC.